This T cell receptor (beta chain) emerged from a study of Ad26.COV2.S vaccination and SARS-CoV-2 variants. Study results and limitations: Ad26.COV2.S recipients had broader spike-specific TCRs (P = 0.0014).

Germline V gives CDR1 SGHVS, CDR2 FNYEAQ. V was pared by 1 base and J by 6 bases, with 22 bases between. This CDR3 region has 17 residues. The repertoire was sequenced with immunoSEQ multiplex PCR; TCRdb's copy has only in-frame clones and lacks some. Among about 350,000 clones listed, about 85% were seen once. This clone was observed once. Its antigen remains unidentified. Regarding treatment: some 20 received Ad26.COV2.S at low or high dose, single or two shots; roughly five received placebo; per-sample allocation not given. Day 63 after the first injection of vaccine or placebo was the sampling time.

This receptor was taken from a person aged 18-65 years who received the Ad26.COV2.S COVID-19 vaccine or a placebo. V usage is TRBV7-6 and J usage is TRBJ2-7; D might be TRBD2 (7 bases). The sequenced sample was peripheral blood, obtained in a trial of Ad26.COV2.S vaccine versus placebo. CDR3 DNA: TGTGCCAGCAGCTTAGGAGGGGGTGCGGGAGTATTATTCGAGCAGTACTTC. Its protein product is CASSLGGGAGVLFEQYF.